A selection of T cell receptor beta chains follows, all from one sample in a study of shared clonotypes between healthy human individuals. Repertoires were generated with immunoSEQ multiplex PCR, while TCRdb's copy carries only in-frame clones and drops some. The sample includes 2 million to 2.5 million clones, approximately 94% of them seen just once. The sequenced sample consisted of naive CD8+ T cells from PBMCs. These receptor sequences come from a man between 18 and 35 years old in good health. Some clones in this sample may be carry-over from other donors' samples. Both conserved end residues are part of each CDR3. D genes are given only for firm matches.

j_call: TRBJ2-1
v_call: TRBV27
d_call: TRBD2
cdr3_aa: CASSLFAGGPIPNEQFF

j_call: TRBJ1-1
v_call: TRBV30
d_call: -
cdr3_aa: CAWSVLGNTEAFF

j_call: TRBJ1-3
v_call: TRBV19
d_call: -
cdr3_aa: CASSIVPSLALGTGNTIYF

j_call: TRBJ2-1
v_call: TRBV29-1
d_call: TRBD2
cdr3_aa: CSSRREYEQFF

j_call: TRBJ2-6
v_call: TRBV5-1
d_call: -
cdr3_aa: CASSLHISGANVLTF

j_call: TRBJ2-7
v_call: TRBV7-6
d_call: -
cdr3_aa: CASSHRKAPYEQYF

j_call: TRBJ1-2
v_call: TRBV5-1
d_call: -
cdr3_aa: CASSFPGGYGYTF

j_call: TRBJ1-1
v_call: TRBV29-1
d_call: -
cdr3_aa: CSGRREVATEAFF

j_call: TRBJ1-2
v_call: TRBV5-1
d_call: -
cdr3_aa: CASSSPGTGYGYTF

j_call: TRBJ2-2
v_call: TRBV11-3
d_call: TRBD1
cdr3_aa: CASSSRTGAGSGELFF

j_call: TRBJ1-2
v_call: TRBV5-8
d_call: -
cdr3_aa: CASSPPPGYTF

j_call: TRBJ2-2
v_call: TRBV12-5
d_call: -
cdr3_aa: CASKEQPGELFF

j_call: TRBJ2-7
v_call: TRBV4-1
d_call: -
cdr3_aa: CASSQRVPYEQYF

j_call: TRBJ2-7
v_call: TRBV28
d_call: -
cdr3_aa: CASSLFRAYEQYF